This TCR beta chain comes out of a study of blood T cells in healthy people across ages. Study-wide findings and caveats: Underestimates were what the diversity estimates from one million T cells were considered to be. Naive T cell percentage and TCR beta diversity correlated strongly.

A second PCR of about 7 to 12 cycles used a sample-barcoded 5' primer and a J-beta primer mix. Researchers report that each sample yielded at least 2.5 million CDR3-containing paired-end reads. TCRdb re-called the 5' RACE reads through MiXCR, storing one row per CDR3 protein. The data show over 1,500,000 distinct CDR3 sequences, around half seen once. V gave up 4 bases and J gave up 10 bases; unmatched junction bases: 12. The CDR3 has 16 residues. Per germline, CDR1 DFQATT and CDR2 SNEGSKA (reference sequence). In regard to this clonotype: Its antigen is unidentified.

Investigators took roughly 10 milliliters of peripheral blood from every donor. The sequenced sample was blood. The origin of this receptor is a woman aged 40 to 50 in good health. The J gene is TRBJ1-6, the V gene TRBV20-1, with 11 bases identical to TRBD1. As DNA, the CDR3 is TGCAGTGCTACCCCCGGACAGGGGGCTTTGTACTCACCCCTCCACTTT. Translation: CSATPGQGALYSPLHF.